Following are 28 T cell receptor beta chains from one sample sequenced in a study of T cell responses to AZD1222 COVID-19 vaccine. Profiled with immunoSEQ multiplex PCR; TCRdb holds only in-frame clones, not every one. The repertoire has under 150,000 clones, about 92% of them found once; the top ten carry about 3%. Sample: peripheral blood, taken on day 0 of AZD1222 vaccination. These receptors were obtained from an adult in good health.

The CDR3 is CSVGLPTNTGELFF. Here the CDR3 DNA reads TGCAGCGTTGGTTTGCCGACGAACACCGGGGAGCTGTTTTTT. The chain has TRBV29-1 and TRBJ2-2; D unclear. Germline CDR1 SQVTM, CDR2 ANQGSEA. With 4 bases removed from V and 0 bases from J, the gap between germline ends came to 9 bases. The CDR3 consists of 14 residues.

This rearrangement joins TRBV19 to TRBJ1-1; D possibly corresponds to TRBD1 (6 bases). In germline, CDR1 is LNHDA, CDR2 SQIVND (reference sequence). CDR3 length: 14 amino acids. Trimming stripped 5 bases from V and 4 bases from J, with 14 bases between. The CDR3 nucleotides are TGTGCCAGTAGTTCCTGGGGGCCGGTCACTGAAGCTTTCTTT. As protein: CASSSWGPVTEAFF.

The chain combines TRBV7-2 with TRBJ2-7, with 14 bases aligning to TRBD2. Germline V gene lookup returns CDR1 SGHTA and CDR2 FQGNSA. J was trimmed by 4 bases and V by 1 base; bases with no gene match: 6. CDR3 length: 17 amino acids. The CDR3 region has the DNA TGTGCCAGCAGCTTAGGACTAGCGGGAGGGTTTAGTTACGAGCAGTACTTC. The encoded protein is CASSLGLAGGFSYEQYF.

This clone appeared a single time. The chain links TRBV7-9 to TRBJ1-3; D remains unclear. The CDR3 runs to 14 residues. Trimming removed 5 bases at V and 2 bases at J, with 10 bases between. Germline-derived CDR1 and CDR2 are SEHNR and FQNEAQ (reference sequence). The CDR3 DNA follows: TGTGCCAGCAGCCCTGGGGAGGCTGGAAACACCATATATTTT. Translating gives CASSPGEAGNTIYF. Complete variable domain (other parts from reference TRBV7-9 and TRBJ1-3): DTGVSQNPRHKITKRGQNVTFRCDPISEHNRLYWYRQTLGQGPEFLTYFQNEAQLEKSRLLSDRFSAERPKGSFSTLEIQRTEQGDSAMYLCASSPGEAGNTIYFGEGSWLTVV.

This rearrangement joins TRBV15 to TRBJ1-5, with D unresolved. The CDR3 totals 14 residues. The germline V gene has CDR1 LNHNV and CDR2 YYDKDF (reference sequence). Trimming left V 1 base short and J 6 bases short, with 10 bases between. The CDR3 protein is CATSRATISQPQHF. As DNA, the CDR3 is TGTGCCACCAGCAGAGCGACAATCAGTCAGCCCCAGCATTTT. Variable domain in full (rest from reference TRBV15 and TRBJ1-5): DAMVIQNPRYQVTQFGKPVTLSCSQTLNHNVMYWYQQKSSQAPKLLFHYYDKDFNNEADTPDNFQSRRPNTSFCFLDIRSPGLGDTAMYLCATSRATISQPQHFGDGTRLSIL.

This clone was seen only a few times. The V gene is TRBV25-1, the J gene TRBJ1-2; D call uncertain. Trimming removed 4 bases at V and 3 bases at J, with 3 bases between. The CDR3 is 11 amino acids. In germline, CDR1 is MGHDK, CDR2 SYGVNS. CDR3 coding DNA: TGTGCCAGCAGTGTATACTATGGCTACACCTTC. Its translation is CASSVYYGYTF.

This sequence joins TRBV9 and TRBJ2-1; no clear D gene. The V gene lost 0 bases and the J gene lost 4 bases, with 14 bases spanning the gap. CDR1 and CDR2 from the germline V gene are SGDLS and YYNGEE. The CDR3 is made up of 16 amino acids. CDR3 sequence (DNA): TGTGCCAGCAGCGTAGTCGAGAGGAATTTATACAATGAGCAGTTCTTC. Translating it yields CASSVVERNLYNEQFF.

The genes are TRBV10-1 and TRBJ1-5; D uncertain. Germline lookup yields CDR1 WNHNN and CDR2 SYGVQD (reference sequence). This CDR3 is built from 14 residues. CDR3 residues: CVFTYANNNQPQHF. CDR3 in DNA: TGCGTCTTTACTTACGCTAACAACAATCAGCCCCAGCATTTT.

CDR3 amino acids: CSGGHLNTGELFF. The CDR3 bases are TGCAGCGGGGGACACCTTAACACCGGGGAGCTGTTTTTT. This sequence joins TRBV29-1 and TRBJ2-2, with a weak D call TRBD1 (6 bases). Trimming cost V 7 bases and J 2 bases, with 11 bases left between them. CDR3 size: 13 residues. Germline V gives CDR1 SQVTM, CDR2 ANQGSEA.

V and J are TRBV27 and TRBJ2-5; D uncertain. This CDR3 is built from 12 residues. V shed 8 bases and J shed 2 bases, with 9 bases lying between them. Germline V gives CDR1 MNHEY, CDR2 SMNVEV (reference sequence). CDR3 nucleotide sequence: TGTGCCAGCGGTTCCACTCAAGAGACCCAGTACTTC. Encoded protein: CASGSTQETQYF.

This clone was counted once. CDR3 DNA sequence: TGCGCCAGCAGCCAAGCGTCTAGTCAGAACAATGAGCAGTTCTTC. Its translation is CASSQASSQNNEQFF. The genes are TRBV4-1 and TRBJ2-1; D gene uncertain. The CDR3 length is 15 residues. The V gene lost 1 base and the J gene lost 5 bases, with 12 bases spanning the gap. Germline assignment: CDR1 MGHRA and CDR2 YSYEKL.

This clone was seen once. The rearrangement links TRBV10-2 to TRBJ2-5; a weak D match, TRBD2 (6 bases). The V and J ends lost 6 bases and 5 bases respectively, with 13 bases between them. CDR3 length equals 13 residues. The germline CDR1 and CDR2 sequences are WSHSY and SAAADI. CDR3 in DNA: TGCGCCAGCAGCGCCGGCGGGATGGAGACCCAGTACTTC. Its translation is CASSAGGMETQYF.

V gene TRBV27 combines with J gene TRBJ1-2, with D unclear. Germline V gives CDR1 MNHEY, CDR2 SMNVEV (reference sequence). V lost 3 bases and J 4 bases, leaving 9 bases between the germline ends. The CDR3 sequence is 13 residues long. The CDR3 sequence is CASSFGESYGYTF. CDR3 bases: TGTGCCAGCAGTTTTGGGGAGAGCTATGGCTACACCTTC.

This clone has only a few counts. The chain employs TRBV3-1 (or the pseudogene TRBV3-2) and TRBJ2-5; maybe TRBD2 (5 bases). Per the germline V gene, CDR1 is LGHDT and CDR2 is YNNKEL (reference sequence). Trimming shortened V by 4 bases and J by 3 bases, and 15 bases separated the two germline ends. The CDR3 is 15 residues long. The CDR3 region is CASSPPKKAEETQYF. CDR3 coding DNA: TGTGCCAGCAGCCCCCCGAAAAAAGCGGAAGAGACCCAGTACTTC.

The V and J genes are TRBV28 and TRBJ1-5, with 10 bases lining up with TRBD1. Trimming removed 6 bases from V and 1 base from J; junction bases left unmatched: 3. CDR3 size: 15 residues. In germline, CDR1 is MDHEN, CDR2 SYDVKM. The CDR3 coding sequence is TGTGCCAGCAGATTGGGACAGGGGAGCAATCAGCCCCAGCATTTT. Translation: CASRLGQGSNQPQHF. Combining the CDR3 with reference TRBV28 and TRBJ1-5 gives the whole variable domain DVKVTQSSRYLVKRTGEKVFLECVQDMDHENMFWYRQDPGLGLRLIYFSYDVKMKEKGDIPEGYSVSREKKERFSLILESASTNQTSMYLCASRLGQGSNQPQHFGDGTRLSIL.

The rearrangement uses TRBV28 and TRBJ2-3; D is ambiguous. CDR3 length equals 16 residues. V lost 4 bases and J 2 bases, leaving 16 bases between the germline ends. The germline V gene encodes CDR1 MDHEN and CDR2 SYDVKM. Here the CDR3 reads CASSSPRAGSTDTQYF. The CDR3 nucleotides are TGTGCCAGCAGTTCACCCCGTGCCGGGTCCACAGATACGCAGTATTTT.

DNA for the CDR3: TGTGCCAGCAGTTTGAGGGACCTAGATACGCAGTATTTT. This codes for CASSLRDLDTQYF. The rearrangement links TRBV7-3 to TRBJ2-3; D is perhaps TRBD1 or TRBD2 (5 bases each). V lost 6 bases to trimming and J lost 5 bases, with 12 bases between them. CDR3 length: 13 amino acids. Germline lookup yields CDR1 SGHTA and CDR2 FQGTGA.

This clone was seen a few times. V is TRBV24-1 and J is TRBJ2-1; 13 nucleotides line up with TRBD2. CDR3 length equals 16 residues. J gave up 6 bases and V 4 bases, and 5 bases lay outside the gene matches. Germline V gene sequence: CDR1 KGHDR, CDR2 SFDVKD. CDR3 amino acids: CATSETGLAGFNEQFF. The CDR3 DNA is TGTGCCACCAGTGAAACGGGACTAGCGGGATTCAATGAGCAGTTCTTC.

The chain is built from TRBV27 and TRBJ1-2; 9 bases agree with TRBD1. CDR3 length equals 15 residues. Per germline, CDR1 MNHEY and CDR2 SMNVEV (reference sequence). V lost 5 bases to trimming and J lost 2 bases; unmatched junction nucleotides: 6. This CDR3 is CASSTRQGGNYGYTF. CDR3 nucleotide sequence: TGTGCCAGCAGTACGAGACAGGGGGGGAACTATGGCTACACCTTC.

The chain carries TRBV5-1 and TRBJ2-7; possibly TRBD1 for D (5 bases). From germline, CDR1 is SGHRS and CDR2 YFSETQ. The CDR3 is 16 amino acids. V lost 5 bases and J lost 6, with 24 bases in between. Here the CDR3 reads CASSQFRDRPFPEQYF. The CDR3 bases are TGCGCCAGCAGTCAGTTCCGAGACAGACCTTTCCCCGAGCAGTACTTC. The full variable domain, completed using reference TRBV5-1 and TRBJ2-7, is KAGVTQTPRYLIKTRGQQVTLSCSPISGHRSVSWYQQTPGQGLQFLFEYFSETQRNKGNFPGRFSGRQFSNSRSEMNVSTLELGDSALYLCASSQFRDRPFPEQYFGPGTRLTVT.

This chain uses TRBV3-1 (or the pseudogene TRBV3-2) with TRBJ2-2, with a possible D match to TRBD1 (5 bases). This CDR3 contains 16 residues. V lost 1 base and J 3 bases, leaving 12 bases between the germline ends. Germline lookup yields CDR1 LGHDT and CDR2 YNNKEL (reference sequence). CDR3 bases: TGTGCCAGCAGCCAAGGGGGCGGCGTCGACACCGGGGAGCTGTTTTTT. Protein sequence: CASSQGGGVDTGELFF.

V is TRBV3-1 (or the pseudogene TRBV3-2) and J is TRBJ2-7, with D perhaps being TRBD1 or TRBD2 (6 bases each). The CDR3 length is 15 residues. V was pared by 2 bases and J by 5 bases, with 16 bases between. The germline V gene encodes CDR1 LGHDT and CDR2 YNNKEL (reference sequence). CDR3 amino acids: CASSQSRGGGDEQYF. The DNA for the CDR3 is TGTGCCAGCAGCCAATCCCGAGGGGGAGGTGACGAGCAGTACTTC.

The V and J genes are TRBV6-4 and TRBJ2-3, with 10 positions matching TRBD2. This CDR3 has 15 residues. Germline lookup yields CDR1 MRHNA and CDR2 SNTAGT. The V and J ends lost 5 bases and 0 bases, in that order; junction bases with no gene match: 2. CDR3 loop: CASSPTSGSTDTQYF. CDR3 coding DNA: TGTGCCAGCAGTCCGACTAGCGGGAGCACAGATACGCAGTATTTT.

The gene calls are TRBV5-4 and TRBJ1-5; D not certain. Germline V CDR1 and CDR2: SGHNT, YYREEE (reference sequence). The germline V and J ends were trimmed by 1 base and 9 bases, with 11 bases remaining between them. The CDR3 loop spans 13 amino acids. The CDR3 bases are TGTGCCAGCAGCTTGTATTCGGCCGGGCCCCAGCATTTT. Translated: CASSLYSAGPQHF.

The V call is TRBV18, the J call TRBJ1-2, with D tentatively TRBD1 (5 bases). CDR3 length: 13 residues. Trimming took 1 base from V and 2 from J, leaving 5 bases between them. Germline assignment: CDR1 KGHSH and CDR2 LQKENI. The CDR3 DNA is TGTGCCAGCTCACCACGACAGAACTATGGCTACACCTTC. Amino acid sequence: CASSPRQNYGYTF.

The chain has TRBV3-1 (or the pseudogene TRBV3-2) and TRBJ1-5, with D possibly matching TRBD1 (6 bases). V was pared by 1 base and J by 2 bases, with 6 bases between. The CDR3 has 14 residues. In germline, CDR1 is LGHDT, CDR2 YNNKEL (reference sequence). CDR3 in DNA: TGTGCCAGCAGCCAAGCAGGGGGCAATCAGCCCCAGCATTTT. Protein: CASSQAGGNQPQHF.

The V call is TRBV28, the J call TRBJ1-2; TRBD1 agrees at 8 bases. Germline CDR1 reads MDHEN; CDR2 reads SYDVKM. This CDR3 comprises 14 residues. The trim removed 10 bases at V and 4 bases at J, leaving 11 bases unmatched. The CDR3 is CATIDRGQFYGYTF. CDR3 DNA: TGTGCCACCATAGACAGGGGACAATTCTATGGCTACACCTTC.

The chain carries TRBV20-1 and TRBJ1-2, with 7 bases that match TRBD1. The CDR3 length is 11 residues. Trimming at V came to 4 bases and at J to 10 bases, leaving 6 bases not matched to a gene. The germline V gene encodes CDR1 DFQATT and CDR2 SNEGSKA (reference sequence). CDR3 bases: TGCAGTGCTACCAGGGACAGACTCTACACCTTC. This encodes CSATRDRLYTF.